This T cell receptor (beta chain) was recorded in a study of T-cell memory formation after mild COVID-19. Across the study: Largely, TCR clusters stayed within a single donor. The study's findings and limits: The study detected some responding clones in pre-infection memory, suggesting cross-reactive memory joined. CD4+ bias marked clones expanding day 15 to 37, unlike balanced contracting clones.

V was pared by 1 base and J by 0 bases, with 4 bases of the junction left unmatched. Germline V gene lookup returns CDR1 SGHRS and CDR2 YFSETQ. The CDR3 length is 16 residues. Libraries for TCRalpha and TCRbeta carried sample barcodes and unique molecular identifiers via 5'RACE. MiXCR, run by TCRdb on the 5' RACE reads, gives a single entry per CDR3 protein. The data contain about 340,000 distinct CDR3 sequences, approximately 22% of them singletons. Concerning this clonotype: Its target is not known.

The chain recombines TRBV5-1 with TRBJ2-4, with 7 bases matching TRBD1. This sequence was found in a man younger than 35 who had mild COVID-19 (a few samples of this study predate the infection). Cell type and time point are not known. The sample was PBMCs or a T cell subset sorted from them (not recorded which). The CDR3 protein is CASSLQGVLAKNIQYF. The CDR3 DNA reads TGCGCCAGCAGCTTGCAGGGGGTACTAGCCAAAAACATTCAGTACTTC.